This passage covers 20 T cell receptor beta chains from one sample sequenced in a study of blood T cell repertoires in COVID-19. Repertoires were generated with immunoSEQ multiplex PCR, while TCRdb's copy carries only in-frame clones and drops some. The data hold 65,000 to 70,000 clones, with about 81% observed a single time. Sequencing was carried out using peripheral blood. The origin of the receptors is a human donor in a cohort sampled during active COVID-19.

The chain uses TRBV10-2 and TRBJ2-7, with D uncertain. This CDR3 has 13 amino acids. V lost 6 bases to trimming and J lost 1 base, with 10 bases between them. In germline, CDR1 is WSHSY, CDR2 SAAADI. The CDR3 region is CASSPSPSYEQYF. The DNA for the CDR3 is TGCGCCAGCAGCCCTAGTCCTTCCTACGAGCAGTACTTC.

The V gene is TRBV7-3, the J gene TRBJ2-5; D gene unclear. Trimming removed 5 bases from V and 7 bases from J, with 14 bases in between. Germline V gives CDR1 SGHTA, CDR2 FQGTGA. The CDR3 length is 13 residues. The CDR3 region has the DNA TGTGCCAGCAGCGTCTCGAGCGCCGGGACCCAGTACTTC. Translation: CASSVSSAGTQYF.

The rearrangement uses TRBV11-2 and TRBJ2-7, with no clear D. Germline V gene lookup returns CDR1 SGHAT and CDR2 FQNNGV. CDR3 length equals 12 residues. V was clipped by 2 bases and J by 4 bases, with 6 bases between them. The CDR3: CASSLTRYEQYF. CDR3 DNA sequence: TGTGCCAGCAGCTTAACTCGATACGAGCAGTACTTC. Combining the CDR3 with reference TRBV11-2 and TRBJ2-7 gives the whole variable domain EAGVAQSPRYKIIEKRQSVAFWCNPISGHATLYWYQQILGQGPKLLIQFQNNGVVDDSQLPKDRFSAERLKGVDSTLKIQPAKLEDSAVYLCASSLTRYEQYFGPGTRLTVT.

The CDR3 DNA sequence: TGTGCCAGCAGCGTAGCTAGCGGGTTAGGGGAGCTGTTTTTT. This codes for CASSVASGLGELFF. The rearrangement joins TRBV9 to TRBJ2-2, with 8 bases lining up with TRBD2. V shed 0 bases and J 8 bases; nucleotides not matched to a gene: 3. CDR3 length: 14 amino acids. Germline V CDR1 and CDR2: SGDLS, YYNGEE.

The chain links TRBV27 to TRBJ2-1; TRBD2 matches 9 bases. Germline V CDR1 and CDR2: MNHEY, SMNVEV (reference sequence). V shed 5 bases, J shed 7 bases, and the junction held 9 bases outside the gene matches. CDR3 size: 15 residues. This CDR3 reads CASSPAGGGGNEQFF. CDR3 bases: TGTGCCAGCAGTCCAGCGGGAGGCGGAGGTAATGAGCAGTTCTTC.

In its sample, this clone was seen once. V and J are TRBV5-1 and TRBJ2-5, with no clear D. This CDR3 comprises 13 residues. The germline V gene has CDR1 SGHRS and CDR2 YFSETQ. Between the trimmed V and J ends, which lost 1 base and 5 bases, there was a span of 9 bases. The CDR3 loop is CASSLRFEETQYF. The CDR3 DNA is TGCGCCAGCAGCTTGAGATTCGAGGAGACCCAGTACTTC. The variable domain in full, with the rest retrieved from reference TRBV5-1 and TRBJ2-5, is KAGVTQTPRYLIKTRGQQVTLSCSPISGHRSVSWYQQTPGQGLQFLFEYFSETQRNKGNFPGRFSGRQFSNSRSEMNVSTLELGDSALYLCASSLRFEETQYFGPGTRLLVL.

The V call is TRBV5-1, the J call TRBJ2-3; perhaps TRBD2 as D (5 bases). This CDR3 is built from 15 residues. V lost 0 bases and J lost 1, with 9 bases in between. Germline-derived CDR1 and CDR2 are SGHRS and YFSETQ. This CDR3 reads CASSLVALRTDTQYF. The CDR3 region has the DNA TGCGCCAGCAGCTTGGTAGCGCTGCGCACAGATACGCAGTATTTT.

The rearrangement uses TRBV7-8 and TRBJ2-1; the match to TRBD1 covers 7 bases. The germline CDR1 and CDR2 sequences are SGHVS and FQNEAQ. V shed 5 bases and J 7 bases; nucleotides not matched to a gene: 11. This CDR3 is 15 amino acids long. CDR3 sequence reads: CASSRAGGARNEQFF. CDR3 coding DNA: TGTGCCAGCAGCCGAGCAGGGGGAGCCAGGAATGAGCAGTTCTTC.

The rearrangement joins TRBV21-1 to TRBJ2-7; TRBD1, as called in the table, went unchecked against the DNA. TRBV21-1 is labeled a pseudogene. This CDR3 spans 15 amino acids. CDR3 region: CASSRGTGTTYEQYF. CDR3 nucleotide sequence: TGTGCCAGCAGCCGAGGGACAGGGACGACCTACGAGCAGTACTTC.

The rearrangement links TRBV28 to TRBJ1-5; D is unresolved. Trimming pared 2 bases from V and 5 bases from J, leaving 7 bases between. The CDR3 runs to 13 residues. Germline lookup yields CDR1 MDHEN and CDR2 SYDVKM. CDR3 coding DNA: TGTGCCAGCAGTTTACCACGAGATCAGCCCCAGCATTTT. It encodes CASSLPRDQPQHF. The entire variable domain, with the rest obtained from reference TRBV28 and TRBJ1-5, is as follows: DVKVTQSSRYLVKRTGEKVFLECVQDMDHENMFWYRQDPGLGLRLIYFSYDVKMKEKGDIPEGYSVSREKKERFSLILESASTNQTSMYLCASSLPRDQPQHFGDGTRLSIL.

The chain employs TRBV10-3 and TRBJ2-7; weak D call: TRBD2 (5 bases). The ends were cut back, 10 bases at V and 4 bases at J, with 14 bases in the middle. The CDR3 is 12 residues long. Germline V gene data show CDR1 as ENHRY and CDR2 as SYGVKD. CDR3 region: CATGLNMYEQYF. In nucleotides, the CDR3 is TGTGCCACCGGACTCAACATGTACGAGCAGTACTTC.

In this sample, this clone turned up once. The chain combines TRBV19 with TRBJ1-6; D may be TRBD1 (5 bases). Germline V CDR1 and CDR2: LNHDA, SQIVND (reference sequence). Trimming pared 3 bases from V and 10 bases from J, leaving 10 bases between. This CDR3 comprises 13 residues. The CDR3 loop reads CASSIEGVSPLHF. Here the CDR3 DNA reads TGTGCCAGTAGTATCGAAGGGGTCTCACCCCTCCACTTT.

The J gene is TRBJ1-1, the V gene TRBV7-9, with unresolved D. The ends were cut back, 5 bases at V and 7 bases at J, with 11 bases in the middle. CDR3 length equals 12 residues. The germline V gene encodes CDR1 SEHNR and CDR2 FQNEAQ (reference sequence). The CDR3 protein is CASSQAAVEAFF. The CDR3 DNA reads TGTGCCAGCAGCCAAGCGGCAGTTGAAGCTTTCTTT.

The gene calls are TRBV7-9 and TRBJ2-7; D perhaps matches TRBD2 (5 bases). The length of the CDR3 is 15 residues. Germline V gene sequence: CDR1 SEHNR, CDR2 FQNEAQ (reference sequence). V was pared by 0 bases and J by 2 bases, with 11 bases between. The CDR3 is CASSLAEAPTYEQYF. The CDR3, as DNA: TGTGCCAGCAGCTTAGCGGAGGCGCCGACCTACGAGCAGTACTTC.

The chain links TRBV5-5 to TRBJ2-3; D ambiguous. Per germline, CDR1 SGHKS and CDR2 YYEKEE (reference sequence). The CDR3 is 12 residues long. Trimming removed 4 bases from V and 1 base from J, with 4 bases in between. The CDR3 region is CASSLRTDTQYF. CDR3 nucleotide sequence: TGTGCCAGCAGCCTCCGCACAGATACGCAGTATTTT.

The V gene is TRBV28, the J gene TRBJ2-3, with 8 nucleotides matching TRBD1. The V gene's germline CDR1 is MDHEN and CDR2 SYDVKM. The V segment lost 5 bases and the J segment 2 bases; nucleotides outside the gene matches: 18. The CDR3 is made up of 19 amino acids. The CDR3 DNA is TGTGCCAGCAGTACCTGGGGGTGGACAGGGAGTATAAACACAGATACGCAGTATTTT. It yields the protein CASSTWGWTGSINTDTQYF.

The chain joins TRBV6-5 to TRBJ2-5, with TRBD2 identical over 9 bases. The trim removed 6 bases at V and 7 bases at J, leaving 9 bases unmatched. Germline CDR1 and CDR2: MNHEY and SVGAGI. The CDR3 totals 14 residues. In DNA form, the CDR3 reads TGTGCCAGCAGGACGGGACTAGCTGAAGGGACCCAGTACTTC. It specifies CASRTGLAEGTQYF.

This chain links TRBV27 with TRBJ1-6; a weak D match, TRBD1 (5 bases). Germline-derived CDR1 and CDR2 are MNHEY and SMNVEV (reference sequence). The CDR3 consists of 14 residues. Trimming removed 5 bases at V and 10 bases at J, with 15 bases between. The CDR3 nucleotides read TGTGCCAGCAGTCCCCTGGAGGGGCGGTCACCCCTCCACTTT. It translates to CASSPLEGRSPLHF.

This clone was observed a single time. The DNA for the CDR3 is TGTGCCAGCAGTTACTCGATTCACAGTGAGCAGTTCTTC. This encodes CASSYSIHSEQFF. The chain couples TRBV6-5 to TRBJ2-1; D is unclear. V gave up 0 bases and J gave up 9 bases, with 9 bases separating them. Germline assignment: CDR1 MNHEY and CDR2 SVGAGI. This CDR3 comprises 13 residues.

V gene TRBV7-3 combines with J gene TRBJ1-1; TRBD1 matches at 8 bases. The V segment lost 4 bases and the J segment 6 bases; nucleotides outside the gene matches: 10. CDR3 length equals 15 residues. CDR1 is SGHTA and CDR2 is FQGTGA in the germline V gene. CDR3 DNA sequence: TGTGCCAGCAGCTCCACAGGGGGGGGAGGAGCTGAAGCTTTCTTT. It translates to CASSSTGGGGAEAFF. Full variable domain (remainder filled in from reference TRBV7-3 and TRBJ1-1): GAGVSQTPSNKVTEKGKYVELRCDPISGHTALYWYRQSLGQGPEFLIYFQGTGAADDSGLPNDRFFAVRPEGSVSTLKIQRTERGDSAVYLCASSSTGGGGAEAFFGQGTRLTVV.